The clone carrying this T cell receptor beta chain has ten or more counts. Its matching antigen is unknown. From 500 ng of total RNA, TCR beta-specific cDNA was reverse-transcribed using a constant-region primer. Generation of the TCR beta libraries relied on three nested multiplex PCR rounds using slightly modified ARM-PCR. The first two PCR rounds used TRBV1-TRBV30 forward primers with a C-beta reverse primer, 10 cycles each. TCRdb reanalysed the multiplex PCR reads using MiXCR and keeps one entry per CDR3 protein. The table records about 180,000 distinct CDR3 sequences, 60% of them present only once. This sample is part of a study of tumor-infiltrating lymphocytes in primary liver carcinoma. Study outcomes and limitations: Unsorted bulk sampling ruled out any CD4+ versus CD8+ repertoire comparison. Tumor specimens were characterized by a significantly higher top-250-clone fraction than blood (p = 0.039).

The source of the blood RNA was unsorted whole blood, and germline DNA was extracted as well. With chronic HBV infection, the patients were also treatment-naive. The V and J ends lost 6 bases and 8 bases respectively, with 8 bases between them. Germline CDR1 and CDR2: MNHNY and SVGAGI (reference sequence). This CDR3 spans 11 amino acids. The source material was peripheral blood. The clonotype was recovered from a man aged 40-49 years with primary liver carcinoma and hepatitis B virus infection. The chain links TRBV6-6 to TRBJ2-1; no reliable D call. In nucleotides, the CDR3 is TGTGCCAGCAGAACTCAGGATGAGCAGTTCTTC. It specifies CASRTQDEQFF.